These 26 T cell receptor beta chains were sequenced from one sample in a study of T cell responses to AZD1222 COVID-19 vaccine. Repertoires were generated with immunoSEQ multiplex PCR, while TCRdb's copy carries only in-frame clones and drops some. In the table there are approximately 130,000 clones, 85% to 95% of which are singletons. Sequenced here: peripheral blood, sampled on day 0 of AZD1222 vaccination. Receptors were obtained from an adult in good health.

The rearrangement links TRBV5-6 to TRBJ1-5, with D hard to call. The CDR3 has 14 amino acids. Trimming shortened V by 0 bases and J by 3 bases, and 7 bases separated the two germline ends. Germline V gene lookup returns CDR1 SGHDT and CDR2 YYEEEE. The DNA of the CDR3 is TGTGCCAGCAGCTTGGGACTGGACAATCAGCCCCAGCATTTT. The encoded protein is CASSLGLDNQPQHF.

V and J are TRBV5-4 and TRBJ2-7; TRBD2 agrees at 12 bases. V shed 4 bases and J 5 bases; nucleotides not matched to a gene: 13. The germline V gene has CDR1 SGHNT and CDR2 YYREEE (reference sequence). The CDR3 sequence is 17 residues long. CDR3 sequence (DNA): TGTGCCAGCAGCAATCGACTAGCGGGAGTCCCTTGGGACGAGCAGTACTTC. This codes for CASSNRLAGVPWDEQYF.

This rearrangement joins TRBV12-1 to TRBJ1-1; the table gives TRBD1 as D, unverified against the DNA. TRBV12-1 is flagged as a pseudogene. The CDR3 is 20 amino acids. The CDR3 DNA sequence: TGTGCCAGCAGCTCTCCTAGGACAGGGAGCGTCGGGCGAGCGAACACTGAAGCTTTCTTT. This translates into CASSSPRTGSVGRANTEAFF.

DNA of the CDR3: TGTGCCAGCAGCCCAGCGGGCAGGGGCACAGATACGCAGTATTTT. This encodes CASSPAGRGTDTQYF. This chain joins TRBV7-3 and TRBJ2-3; TRBD2 might be the D (6 bases). The CDR3 is made up of 15 amino acids. Looked up from germline, CDR1 is SGHTA and CDR2 is FQGTGA. V lost 5 bases and J lost 1, with 13 bases in between.

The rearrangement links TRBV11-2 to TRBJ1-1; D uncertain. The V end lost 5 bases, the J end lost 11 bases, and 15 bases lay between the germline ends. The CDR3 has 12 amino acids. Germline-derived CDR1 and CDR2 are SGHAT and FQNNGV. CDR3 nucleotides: TGTGCCAGCAGCCGACGGGCCATCGGGGCTTTCTTT. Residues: CASSRRAIGAFF.

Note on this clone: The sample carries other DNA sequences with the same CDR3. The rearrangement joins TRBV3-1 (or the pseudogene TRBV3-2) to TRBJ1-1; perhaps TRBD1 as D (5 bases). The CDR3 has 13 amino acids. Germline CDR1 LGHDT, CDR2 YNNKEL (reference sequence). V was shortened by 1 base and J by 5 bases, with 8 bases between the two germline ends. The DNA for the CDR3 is TGTGCCAGCAGCCAAGTCCGGGGGACTGAAGCTTTCTTT. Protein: CASSQVRGTEAFF.

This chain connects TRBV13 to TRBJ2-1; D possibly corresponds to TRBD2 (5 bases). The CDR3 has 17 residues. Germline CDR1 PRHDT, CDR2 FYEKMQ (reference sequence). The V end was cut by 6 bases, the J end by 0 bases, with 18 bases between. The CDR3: CASRGDRSYNSYNEQFF. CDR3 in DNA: TGTGCCAGCAGGGGAGACCGGTCCTACAACTCCTACAATGAGCAGTTCTTC.

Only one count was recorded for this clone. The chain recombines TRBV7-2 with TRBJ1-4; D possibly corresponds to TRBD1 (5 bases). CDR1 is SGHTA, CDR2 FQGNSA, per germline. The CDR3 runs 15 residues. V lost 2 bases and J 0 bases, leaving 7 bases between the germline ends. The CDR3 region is CASSLRGATNEKLFF. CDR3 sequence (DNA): TGTGCCAGCAGCTTAAGAGGGGCAACTAATGAAAAACTGTTTTTT.

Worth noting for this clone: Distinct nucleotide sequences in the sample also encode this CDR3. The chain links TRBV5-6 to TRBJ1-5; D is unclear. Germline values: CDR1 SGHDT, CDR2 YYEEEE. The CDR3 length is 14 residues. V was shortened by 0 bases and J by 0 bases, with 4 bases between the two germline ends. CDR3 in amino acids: CASSLAGSNQPQHF. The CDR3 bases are TGTGCCAGCAGCTTGGCAGGTAGCAATCAGCCCCAGCATTTT.

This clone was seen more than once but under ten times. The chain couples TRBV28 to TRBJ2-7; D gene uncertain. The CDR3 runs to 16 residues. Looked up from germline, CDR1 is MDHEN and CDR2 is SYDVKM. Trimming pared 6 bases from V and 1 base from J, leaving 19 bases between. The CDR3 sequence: CASRTPPGYSSYEQYF. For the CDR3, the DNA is TGTGCCAGCAGAACCCCCCCCGGCTACAGTTCCTACGAGCAGTACTTC.

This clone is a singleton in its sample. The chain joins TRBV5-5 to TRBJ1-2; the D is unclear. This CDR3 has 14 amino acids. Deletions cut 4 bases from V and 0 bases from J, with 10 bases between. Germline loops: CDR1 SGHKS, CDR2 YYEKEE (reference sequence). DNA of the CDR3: TGTGCCAGCAGCCTACTTGAAGCTAACTATGGCTACACCTTC. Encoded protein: CASSLLEANYGYTF.

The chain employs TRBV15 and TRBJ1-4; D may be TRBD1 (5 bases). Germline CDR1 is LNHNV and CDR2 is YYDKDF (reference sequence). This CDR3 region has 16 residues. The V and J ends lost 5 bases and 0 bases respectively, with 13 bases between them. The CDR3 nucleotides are TGTGCCACCAGCGGGGGTGCGTGGGCAACTAATGAAAAACTGTTTTTT. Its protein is CATSGGAWATNEKLFF.

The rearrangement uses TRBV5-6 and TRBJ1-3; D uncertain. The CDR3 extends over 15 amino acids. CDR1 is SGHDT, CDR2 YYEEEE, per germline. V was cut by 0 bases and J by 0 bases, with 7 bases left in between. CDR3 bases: TGTGCCAGCAGCTTGGGAGGCATCTCTGGAAACACCATATATTTT. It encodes CASSLGGISGNTIYF. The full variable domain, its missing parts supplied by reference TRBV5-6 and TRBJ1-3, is DAGVTQSPTHLIKTRGQQVTLRCSPKSGHDTVSWYQQALGQGPQFIFQYYEEEERQRGNFPDRFSGHQFPNYSSELNVNALLLGDSALYLCASSLGGISGNTIYFGEGSWLTVV.

The CDR3 region has the DNA TGTGCCAGCAGTACCGGGACAGGTAGCAATCAGCCCCAGCATTTT. This sequence encodes CASSTGTGSNQPQHF. The V and J genes are TRBV7-9 and TRBJ1-5; 8 bases match TRBD1. The CDR3 length is 15 residues. V dropped 6 bases and J dropped 0; count of bases not matched to a gene: 4. CDR1 SEHNR and CDR2 FQNEAQ come from the germline V gene (reference sequence).

CDR3 loop: CASSFLRGQNEQFF. The CDR3 nucleotides read TGTGCCAGCAGCTTCCTGAGGGGTCAGAATGAGCAGTTCTTC. The gene calls are TRBV11-3 and TRBJ2-1; D may be TRBD1 or TRBD2 (5 bases each). There are 14 residues in the CDR3. Trimming left V 3 bases short and J 7 bases short, with 13 bases between. Germline V gene sequence: CDR1 SGHNT, CDR2 YENEEA.

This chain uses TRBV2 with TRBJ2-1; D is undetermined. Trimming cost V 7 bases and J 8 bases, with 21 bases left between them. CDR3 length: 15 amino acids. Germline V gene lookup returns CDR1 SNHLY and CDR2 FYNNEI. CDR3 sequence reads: CASTSGLTTYDEQFF. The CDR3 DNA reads TGTGCCAGCACCTCGGGTCTAACTACGTATGATGAGCAGTTCTTC.

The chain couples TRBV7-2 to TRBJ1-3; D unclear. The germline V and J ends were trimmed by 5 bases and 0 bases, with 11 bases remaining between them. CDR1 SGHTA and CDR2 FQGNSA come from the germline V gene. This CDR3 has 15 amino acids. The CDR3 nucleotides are TGTGCCAGCAGCCCAATCAGGACCTCTGGAAACACCATATATTTT. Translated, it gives CASSPIRTSGNTIYF.

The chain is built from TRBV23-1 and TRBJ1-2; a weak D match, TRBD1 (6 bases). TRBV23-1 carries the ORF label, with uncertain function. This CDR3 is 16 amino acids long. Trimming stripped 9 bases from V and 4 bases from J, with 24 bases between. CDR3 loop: CARRPRGGDSSYGYTF. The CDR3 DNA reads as TGCGCCAGGCGTCCCCGCGGGGGCGATTCTAGCTATGGCTACACCTTC.

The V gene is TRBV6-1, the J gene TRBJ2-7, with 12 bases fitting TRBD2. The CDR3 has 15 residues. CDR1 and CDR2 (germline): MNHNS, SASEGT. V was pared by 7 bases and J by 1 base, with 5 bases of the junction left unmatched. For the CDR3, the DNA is TGTGCCAGCATCAAGACTAGCGGGGGTTCCTACGAGCAGTACTTC. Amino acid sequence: CASIKTSGGSYEQYF.

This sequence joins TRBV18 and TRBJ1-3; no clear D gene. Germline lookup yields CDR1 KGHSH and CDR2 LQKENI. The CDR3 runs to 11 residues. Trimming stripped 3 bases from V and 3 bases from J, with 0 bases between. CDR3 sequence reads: CASSPGNTIYF. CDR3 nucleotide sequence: TGTGCCAGCTCACCTGGAAACACCATATATTTT.

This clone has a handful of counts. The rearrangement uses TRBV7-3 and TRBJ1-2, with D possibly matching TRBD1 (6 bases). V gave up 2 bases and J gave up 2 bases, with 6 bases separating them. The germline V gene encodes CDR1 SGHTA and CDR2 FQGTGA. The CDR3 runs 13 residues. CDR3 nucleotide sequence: TGTGCCAGCAGCTTACAGGGGAACTATGGCTACACCTTC. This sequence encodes CASSLQGNYGYTF.

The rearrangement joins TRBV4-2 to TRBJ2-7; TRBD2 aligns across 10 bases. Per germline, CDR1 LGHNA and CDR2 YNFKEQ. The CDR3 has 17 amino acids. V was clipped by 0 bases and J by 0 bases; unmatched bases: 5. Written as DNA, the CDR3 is TGTGCCAGCAGCCAAGAGCTAGCGGGAGAAAGCTCCTACGAGCAGTACTTC. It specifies CASSQELAGESSYEQYF.

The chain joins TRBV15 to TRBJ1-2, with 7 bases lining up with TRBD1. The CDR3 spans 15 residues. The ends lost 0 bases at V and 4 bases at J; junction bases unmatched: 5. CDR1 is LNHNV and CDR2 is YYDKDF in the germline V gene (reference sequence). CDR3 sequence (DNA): TGTGCCACCAGCAGAGACATTCGGGACAGCTATGGCTACACCTTC. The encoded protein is CATSRDIRDSYGYTF.

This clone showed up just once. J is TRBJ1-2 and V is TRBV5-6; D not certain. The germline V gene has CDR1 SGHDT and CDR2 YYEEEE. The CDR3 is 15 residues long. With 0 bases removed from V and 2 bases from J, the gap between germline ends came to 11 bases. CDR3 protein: CASSLGIGNNYGYTF. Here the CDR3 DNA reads TGTGCCAGCAGCTTGGGAATAGGAAACAACTATGGCTACACCTTC.

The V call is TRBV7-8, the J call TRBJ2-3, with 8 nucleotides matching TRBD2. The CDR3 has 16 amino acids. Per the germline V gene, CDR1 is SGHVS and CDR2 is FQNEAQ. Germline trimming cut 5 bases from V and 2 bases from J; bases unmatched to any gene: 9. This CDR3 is CASSQLRGGYTDTQYF. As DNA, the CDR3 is TGTGCCAGCAGCCAATTACGGGGGGGGTACACAGATACGCAGTATTTT. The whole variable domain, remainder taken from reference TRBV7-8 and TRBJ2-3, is GAGVSQSPRYKVAKRGQDVALRCDPISGHVSLFWYQQALGQGPEFLTYFQNEAQLDKSGLPSDRFFAERPEGSVSTLKIQRTQQEDSAVYLCASSQLRGGYTDTQYFGPGTRLTVL.

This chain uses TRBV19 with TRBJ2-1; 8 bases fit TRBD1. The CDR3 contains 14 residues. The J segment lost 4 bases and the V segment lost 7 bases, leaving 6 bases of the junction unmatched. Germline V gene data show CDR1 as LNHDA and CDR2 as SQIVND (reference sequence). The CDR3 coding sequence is TGTGCCAGTAAGAGCGGACAGGGATACAATGAGCAGTTCTTC. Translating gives CASKSGQGYNEQFF.